A selection of T cell receptor beta chains follows, all from one sample in a study of human T cells and chemical hapten exposure. Using its own MiXCR run on the RACE reads, TCRdb lists one record per CDR3 protein. The table includes about 69,000 distinct CDR3 sequences, 10% detected once. Specimen: whole blood, collected in connection with sensitization to the hapten diphenylcyclopropenone (DPC). These receptors were taken from a woman aged 45-65 years with alopecia areata. Some clones in this sample may be carry-over from other donors' samples. CDR3s include the opening cysteine and the closing phenylalanine or tryptophan. Fields, in order: D gene, J gene, clone size, V gene, CDR3 protein, CDR3 DNA. The D gene is left open where the match is weak. Expanded clones get a size class; other rows say once, few or many, or leave the size out.

d_call: .
j_call: TRBJ1-5
clone_size: many
v_call: TRBV5-1
cdr3_aa: CASSSDLDQPQHF
cdr3_nt: TGCGCCAGCAGCTCGGATTTGGATCAGCCCCAGCATTTT

d_call: .
j_call: TRBJ1-1
clone_size: many
v_call: TRBV5-4
cdr3_aa: CASSSGQRDTEAFF
cdr3_nt: TGTGCCAGCAGCTCCGGCCAGAGGGACACTGAAGCTTTCTTT

d_call: .
j_call: TRBJ2-5
clone_size: few
v_call: TRBV27
cdr3_aa: CASSLRRQETQYF
cdr3_nt: TGTGCCAGCAGTTTAAGGCGGCAAGAGACCCAGTACTTC

d_call: TRBD1
j_call: TRBJ1-5
clone_size: few
v_call: TRBV19
cdr3_aa: CASSTGGNQPQHF
cdr3_nt: TGTGCCAGTAGTACAGGGGGGAATCAGCCCCAGCATTTT

d_call: .
j_call: TRBJ1-2
clone_size: many
v_call: TRBV2
cdr3_aa: CASSVLRTRTNYGYTF
cdr3_nt: TGTGCCAGCAGTGTGCTTCGTACAAGAACTAACTATGGCTACACCTTC

d_call: .
j_call: TRBJ2-2
clone_size: many
v_call: TRBV6-2/TRBV6-3
cdr3_aa: CASSYAKNTGELFF
cdr3_nt: TGTGCCAGCAGTTACGCGAAGAACACCGGGGAGCTGTTTTTT

d_call: .
j_call: TRBJ2-1
clone_size: few
v_call: TRBV7-9
cdr3_aa: CASGAGSYNEQFF
cdr3_nt: TGTGCCAGCGGGGCCGGCAGCTACAATGAGCAGTTCTTC

d_call: .
j_call: TRBJ1-4
clone_size: few
v_call: TRBV7-3
cdr3_aa: CASSSQGRVEKLFF
cdr3_nt: TGTGCCAGCAGCTCACAGGGTCGTGTTGAAAAACTGTTTTTT

d_call: TRBD1
j_call: TRBJ1-4
clone_size: many
v_call: TRBV5-1
cdr3_aa: CATRRGRDANEKLFF
cdr3_nt: TGCGCCACGAGGAGGGGGCGAGATGCCAATGAAAAACTGTTTTTT

d_call: TRBD1
j_call: TRBJ1-1
clone_size: .
v_call: TRBV10-3
cdr3_aa: CAISETGTGLYTEAFF
cdr3_nt: TGTGCCATCAGTGAGACCGGGACAGGGTTGTACACTGAAGCTTTCTTT

d_call: TRBD2
j_call: TRBJ2-5
clone_size: many
v_call: TRBV29-1
cdr3_aa: CSVGGEGETQYF
cdr3_nt: TGCAGCGTTGGAGGGGAGGGGGAGACCCAGTACTTC